Following are 21 T cell receptor beta chains from one sample sequenced in a study of blood T cell repertoires in COVID-19. TCRdb's copy holds only in-frame clones and misses some; the assay was immunoSEQ multiplex PCR. The data contain 60,000 to 85,000 clones, roughly 80% of them singletons. The material sequenced was peripheral blood. The origin of the receptors is an older woman with acute or convalescent COVID-19.

The rearrangement uses TRBV5-6 and TRBJ2-2, with D unclear. CDR1 is SGHDT, CDR2 YYEEEE, per germline. This CDR3 spans 16 amino acids. Trimming cost V 0 bases and J 6 bases, with 15 bases left between them. The CDR3 is CASSLADLGLSGELFF. The CDR3 DNA reads TGTGCCAGCAGCTTGGCCGATCTAGGTCTCTCCGGGGAGCTGTTTTTT.

This chain connects TRBV7-2 to TRBJ2-5; TRBD1 aligns across 7 bases. Trimming at V came to 0 bases and at J to 2 bases, leaving 3 bases not matched to a gene. The germline V gene has CDR1 SGHTA and CDR2 FQGNSA. The CDR3 length is 15 residues. CDR3 loop: CASSLATGPQETQYF. The DNA of the CDR3 is TGTGCCAGCAGCTTAGCGACAGGGCCTCAAGAGACCCAGTACTTC.

This clone was picked up one time. This chain joins TRBV4-1 and TRBJ2-3, with 9 bases lining up with TRBD2. The germline V gene encodes CDR1 MGHRA and CDR2 YSYEKL. The CDR3 contains 18 residues. V lost 0 bases to trimming and J lost 0 bases; unmatched junction nucleotides: 7. The CDR3 reads CASSQEMAGGPSTDTQYF. DNA for the CDR3: TGCGCCAGCAGCCAAGAGATGGCGGGGGGGCCTAGCACAGATACGCAGTATTTT.

V and J are TRBV3-1 (or the pseudogene TRBV3-2) and TRBJ1-3; D is undetermined. Trimming took off 1 base at V and 3 bases at J, with 7 bases between the two ends. This CDR3 is built from 14 residues. CDR1 and CDR2 (germline): LGHDT, YNNKEL (reference sequence). This CDR3 is CASSQAQVGNTIYF. The CDR3 DNA reads TGTGCCAGCAGCCAAGCCCAGGTTGGAAACACCATATATTTT.

The chain is built from TRBV28 and TRBJ1-5; TRBD1 is a possible D gene (5 bases). The CDR3 has 13 residues. V was clipped by 6 bases and J by 4 bases, with 10 bases between them. CDR1 is MDHEN and CDR2 is SYDVKM in the germline V gene. The CDR3 nucleotides read TGTGCCAGCAGGGGGCCCTTGAATCAGCCCCAGCATTTT. Amino acid sequence: CASRGPLNQPQHF.

V gene TRBV5-1 combines with J gene TRBJ2-5; possibly TRBD1 for D (6 bases). CDR3 size: 14 residues. Trimming cost V 4 bases and J 2 bases, with 12 bases left between them. Germline loops: CDR1 SGHRS, CDR2 YFSETQ. DNA of the CDR3: TGCGCCAGCAGCGCGAGGACAGCACAAGAGACCCAGTACTTC. Translating gives CASSARTAQETQYF.

This chain uses TRBV4-1 with TRBJ2-3; D may be TRBD1 (6 bases). Germline V lookup: CDR1 MGHRA, CDR2 YSYEKL. Trimming left V 1 base short and J 0 bases short, with 14 bases between. The CDR3 contains 17 residues. The CDR3 region has the DNA TGCGCCAGCAGCCAAGGGCTGGGGGCGCGAAGCACAGATACGCAGTATTTT. Translation gives CASSQGLGARSTDTQYF.

This chain joins TRBV18 and TRBJ2-7; maybe TRBD2 (6 bases). The CDR3 is made up of 14 amino acids. Germline-derived CDR1 and CDR2 are KGHSH and LQKENI. V was shortened by 1 base and J by 7 bases, with 14 bases between the two germline ends. The DNA for the CDR3 is TGTGCCAGCTCACCACGAGAAAGGGGAGGAGAGCAGTACGTC. Its translation is CASSPRERGGEQYV.

This rearrangement joins TRBV7-8 to TRBJ2-7; a weak D match, TRBD1 (6 bases). Germline assignment: CDR1 SGHVS and CDR2 FQNEAQ. The CDR3 has 15 amino acids. Trimming cost V 4 bases and J 0 bases, with 13 bases left between them. Here the CDR3 reads CASSSQGQFSYEQYF. As DNA, the CDR3 is TGTGCCAGCAGCTCTCAAGGACAGTTCTCCTACGAGCAGTACTTC.

This clone has just one count. The V gene is TRBV29-1, the J gene TRBJ2-3; the D is unclear. In germline, CDR1 is SQVTM, CDR2 ANQGSEA. The CDR3 is 13 amino acids. Trimming pared 3 bases from V and 2 bases from J, leaving 9 bases between. CDR3 sequence: CSVDRASTDTQYF. CDR3 nucleotide sequence: TGCAGCGTTGATCGCGCCTCCACAGATACGCAGTATTTT.

This rearrangement joins TRBV27 to TRBJ2-3; 7 bases match TRBD1. Germline-derived CDR1 and CDR2 are MNHEY and SMNVEV (reference sequence). Trimming at V came to 4 bases and at J to 2 bases, leaving 6 bases not matched to a gene. The CDR3 is 15 residues long. CDR3 nucleotides: TGTGCCAGCAGTTCCAGGACAGGTTACACAGATACGCAGTATTTT. Translated, it gives CASSSRTGYTDTQYF.

This chain uses TRBV5-1 with TRBJ2-3; TRBD1 agrees at 9 bases. V was pared by 1 base and J by 5 bases, with 5 bases of the junction left unmatched. The CDR3 extends over 15 amino acids. Germline values: CDR1 SGHRS, CDR2 YFSETQ. This chain's CDR3 is CASSLPSGQGDTQYF. The DNA of the CDR3 is TGCGCCAGCAGCTTGCCCTCGGGACAGGGAGATACGCAGTATTTT.

The chain combines TRBV7-2 with TRBJ2-3; TRBD2 matches at 8 bases. V lost 1 base, J lost 3 bases, and 9 bases stayed unmatched. The V gene's germline CDR1 is SGHTA and CDR2 FQGNSA. The CDR3 loop spans 17 amino acids. The DNA of the CDR3 is TGTGCCAGCAGCTTAGTCGGGGGGGCCGTCCGTACAGATACGCAGTATTTT. Encoded protein: CASSLVGGAVRTDTQYF.

The sample holds a few counts of this clone. V usage is TRBV19 and J usage is TRBJ2-1, with TRBD2 as a possible D gene (5 bases). CDR1 and CDR2 (germline): LNHDA, SQIVND (reference sequence). The CDR3 runs to 13 residues. The germline V and J ends were trimmed by 3 bases and 2 bases, with 5 bases remaining between them. The CDR3 DNA reads TGTGCCAGTAGTATGAGGGCCTACAATGAGCAGTTCTTC. Translation: CASSMRAYNEQFF.

The count of this clone is one. The V gene is TRBV15, the J gene TRBJ1-1; D uncertain. Germline V gene sequence: CDR1 LNHNV, CDR2 YYDKDF (reference sequence). The CDR3 consists of 16 residues. V was pared by 0 bases and J by 5 bases, with 16 bases between. For the CDR3, the DNA is TGTGCCACCAGCAGAGATTCAGGTCGGCTCCAGACTGAAGCTTTCTTT. This codes for CATSRDSGRLQTEAFF.

The chain is built from TRBV27 and TRBJ2-5, with 10 bases identical to TRBD2. The CDR3 spans 15 residues. Losses at the gene ends were 5 bases for V and 5 bases for J; bases not matched to a gene: 8. Germline V gene data show CDR1 as MNHEY and CDR2 as SMNVEV (reference sequence). The CDR3 coding sequence is TGTGCCAGCAGTAAGCGGGGGGGCCTGGGGGAGACCCAGTACTTC. Its translation: CASSKRGGLGETQYF.

The DNA for the CDR3 is TGTGCCAGCAGCCATGTAGCGTCCCACTCTGGAAACACCATATATTTT. Protein sequence: CASSHVASHSGNTIYF. V is TRBV3-1 (or the pseudogene TRBV3-2) and J is TRBJ1-3; D not resolved. In germline, CDR1 is LGHDT, CDR2 YNNKEL (reference sequence). V was cut by 3 bases and J by 0 bases, with 12 bases left in between. The CDR3 has 16 amino acids.

The chain employs TRBV6-5 and TRBJ1-1; D gene unclear. CDR3 length: 14 amino acids. Trimming took off 4 bases at V and 0 bases at J, with 9 bases between the two ends. Germline V gene sequence: CDR1 MNHEY, CDR2 SVGAGI. This CDR3 is CASSSIRMNTEAFF. The CDR3 bases are TGTGCCAGCAGTTCGATTAGAATGAACACTGAAGCTTTCTTT.

The chain links TRBV7-2 to TRBJ2-5; possibly TRBD2 for D (6 bases). This CDR3 is built from 15 residues. The germline V gene has CDR1 SGHTA and CDR2 FQGNSA. The V end was cut by 1 base, the J end by 5 bases, with 14 bases between. The CDR3 is CASSLVTGGRETQYF. Here the CDR3 DNA reads TGTGCCAGCAGCTTAGTGACCGGGGGAAGGGAGACCCAGTACTTC.

The chain links TRBV4-3 to TRBJ2-6; D perhaps matches TRBD2 (6 bases). The CDR3 has 19 residues. Trimming cost V 0 bases and J 0 bases, with 15 bases left between them. The germline V gene has CDR1 LGHNA and CDR2 YSLEER. CDR3 nucleotide sequence: TGCGCCAGCAGCCAAGATAAGGGCGGGGCGGACTCTGGGGCCAACGTCCTGACTTTC. The encoded protein is CASSQDKGGADSGANVLTF.

A remark on this clone: Other DNA sequences in the sample encode the same CDR3. The J gene is TRBJ2-5, the V gene TRBV7-2, with D perhaps TRBD1 (8 bases). The CDR3 is made up of 15 amino acids. V gave up 1 base and J gave up 1 base, with 10 bases separating them. In germline, CDR1 is SGHTA, CDR2 FQGNSA. CDR3 bases: TGTGCCAGCAGCTTAGACAGGGGGGGCCAAGAGACCCAGTACTTC. Translation gives CASSLDRGGQETQYF. Complete variable domain (other parts from reference TRBV7-2 and TRBJ2-5): GAGVSQSPSNKVTEKGKDVELRCDPISGHTALYWYRQSLGQGLEFLIYFQGNSAPDKSGLPSDRFSAERTGGSVSTLTIQRTQQEDSAVYLCASSLDRGGQETQYFGPGTRLLVL.